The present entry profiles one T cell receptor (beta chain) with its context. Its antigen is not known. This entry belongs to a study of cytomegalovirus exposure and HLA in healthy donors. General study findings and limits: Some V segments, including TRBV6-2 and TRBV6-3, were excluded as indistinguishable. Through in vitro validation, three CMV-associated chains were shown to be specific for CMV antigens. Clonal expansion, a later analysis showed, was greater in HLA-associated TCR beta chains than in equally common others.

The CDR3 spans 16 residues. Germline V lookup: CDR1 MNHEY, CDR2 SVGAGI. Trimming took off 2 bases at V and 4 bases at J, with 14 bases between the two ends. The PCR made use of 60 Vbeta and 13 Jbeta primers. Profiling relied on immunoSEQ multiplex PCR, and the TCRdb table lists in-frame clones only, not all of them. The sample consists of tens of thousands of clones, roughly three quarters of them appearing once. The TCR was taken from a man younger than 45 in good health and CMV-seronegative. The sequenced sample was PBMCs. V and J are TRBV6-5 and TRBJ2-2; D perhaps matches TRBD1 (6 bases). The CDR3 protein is CASSYGRGVGTGELFF. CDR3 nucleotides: TGTGCCAGCAGTTACGGCAGGGGCGTAGGCACCGGGGAGCTGTTTTTT.